Below are 18 T cell receptor beta chains sequenced from a single sample in a study of Graves' ophthalmopathy and Graves' hyperthyroidism. TCR beta CDR3 amplification used RNA transcripts. The library came from an HTBI-primed first-round RT-PCR and a second-round multiplex PCR. MiXCR, applied by TCRdb to the multiplex PCR reads, yields one record per CDR3 protein. The sample holds approximately 210,000 distinct CDR3 sequences, around 28% seen once. The sequenced material came from peripheral blood. The receptors stem from a man aged 45-65 years with Graves' ophthalmopathy.

Ten or more counts support this clonotype. This chain uses TRBV3-1 with TRBJ1-1; TRBD1 aligns across 8 bases. Germline CDR1 and CDR2: LGHDT and YNNKEL (reference sequence). V lost 4 bases, J lost 6 bases, and 7 bases stayed unmatched. There are 14 residues in the CDR3. In DNA form, the CDR3 reads TGTGCCAGCAGCCCTTCCGACAGGGGAGCTGAAGCTTTCTTT. Its translation: CASSPSDRGAEAFF.

This clonotype was found many times. The gene calls are TRBV10-2 and TRBJ1-5; possibly TRBD1 for D (5 bases). The germline gives CDR1 WSHSY, CDR2 SAAADI. This CDR3 is 12 amino acids long. The V gene lost 7 bases and the J gene lost 8 bases, with 12 bases spanning the gap. CDR3 loop: CASTPRGEPQHF. For the CDR3, the DNA is TGCGCCAGCACCCCGCGGGGGGAGCCCCAGCATTTT.

This clonotype was seen at least ten times. The rearrangement uses TRBV27 and TRBJ2-7; D may be TRBD2 (7 bases). The germline V gene has CDR1 MNHEY and CDR2 SMNVEV (reference sequence). The CDR3 spans 14 residues. The CDR3 DNA sequence: TGTGCAGTAGGGGGGGCGCGGTTCGCCTACGAGCAGTACTTC. Amino acids: CAVGGARFAYEQYF.

The J gene is TRBJ1-2, the V gene TRBV28; maybe TRBD1 (6 bases). Germline assignment: CDR1 MDHEN and CDR2 SYDVKM. Trimming left V 6 bases short and J 2 bases short, with 10 bases between. The CDR3 covers 13 residues. CDR3 bases: TGTGCCAGCAGGGACAGCGCCAACTATGGCTACACCTTC. It yields the protein CASRDSANYGYTF.

This clonotype showed up many times. An end of the junction does not agree with germline; a read error may underlie this. This chain links TRBV7-9 with TRBJ1-2; 10 bases are shared with TRBD1. CDR3 size: 15 residues. Germline CDR1 SEHNR, CDR2 FQNEAQ (reference sequence). CDR3 protein: CACSHGTGENYGYTF. CDR3 DNA: TGTGCCTGCAGCCACGGGACAGGGGAAAACTATGGCTACACCTTC.

A word on this clonotype: Mismatch with germline at one junction end may stem from a read error. CDR3 bases: TGTGCCACCAGTGATTTGACTAGCGGGGACACCGGGGAGCTGTTTTTT. Its translation: CATSDLTSGDTGELFF. The rearrangement links TRBV10-3 to TRBJ2-2; TRBD2 matches at 11 bases. This CDR3 has 16 residues. Germline V gene lookup returns CDR1 ENHRY and CDR2 SYGVKD.

This clonotype appeared many times. The rearrangement links TRBV12-3 or TRBV12-4 to TRBJ2-2; no definite D call. The CDR3 is 14 amino acids. V was shortened by 2 bases and J by 0 bases, with 4 bases between the two germline ends. CDR3 in DNA: TGTGCCAGCAGTTTAACTACGAACACCGGGGAGCTGTTTTTT. Encoded protein: CASSLTTNTGELFF.

This clonotype was seen ten or more times. This chain uses TRBV2 with TRBJ1-5; no clear D. In germline, CDR1 is SNHLY, CDR2 FYNNEI. This CDR3 is built from 14 residues. The V end was cut by 7 bases, the J end by 4 bases, with 14 bases between. The CDR3 bases are TGTGCCAGCAAGTTTTGGGCACCAAATCAGCCCCAGCATTTT. It yields the protein CASKFWAPNQPQHF.

The J gene is TRBJ2-5, the V gene TRBV20-1; D might be TRBD1 or TRBD2, each matching 6 bases. Looked up from germline, CDR1 is DFQATT and CDR2 is SNEGSKA (reference sequence). Trimming cost V 0 bases and J 4 bases, with 12 bases left between them. This CDR3 spans 14 amino acids. CDR3 sequence (DNA): TGCAGTGCTAGAGACGGGGGCTCTGGAGAGACCCAGTACTTC. Protein product: CSARDGGSGETQYF.

This clonotype was seen repeatedly, ten times or more. The gene calls are TRBV11-2 and TRBJ2-2; 7 bases are shared with TRBD1. The CDR3 is made up of 16 amino acids. Looked up from germline, CDR1 is SGHAT and CDR2 is FQNNGV. The junction had 8 bases not matched to a gene; V was cut back by 3 bases and J by 4 bases. The CDR3, as DNA: TGTGCCAGCAGCTTTCGACAGGGCGTGGGCACCGGGGAGCTGTTTTTT. Amino acids: CASSFRQGVGTGELFF.

Ten or more counts support this clonotype. V usage is TRBV2 and J usage is TRBJ1-1; unclear D gene. This CDR3 region has 12 residues. The germline gives CDR1 SNHLY, CDR2 FYNNEI. V lost 5 bases and J lost 3, with 7 bases in between. The CDR3 region has the DNA TGTGCCAGCAGTACAGAGGACACTGAAGCTTTCTTT. It encodes CASSTEDTEAFF.

This clonotype was seen repeatedly, ten times or more. This sequence joins TRBV2 and TRBJ2-7; TRBD1 is a possible D gene (6 bases). CDR3 length: 14 amino acids. Germline V gene sequence: CDR1 SNHLY, CDR2 FYNNEI. Trimming pared 7 bases from V and 3 bases from J, leaving 16 bases between. The CDR3 DNA sequence: TGTGCCAGCACCGGGACACCACTTATCTACGAGCAGTACTTC. This encodes CASTGTPLIYEQYF.

This clonotype has ten or more counts. The chain uses TRBV11-1 and TRBJ2-7, with TRBD1 matching over 11 bases. V lost 5 bases and J lost 2; bases outside the gene matches: 8. The CDR3 loop spans 16 amino acids. Looked up from germline, CDR1 is SGHAT and CDR2 is FQDESV (reference sequence). This chain's CDR3 is CASSPGQGADAYEQYF. Written as DNA, the CDR3 is TGTGCCAGCAGCCCCGGACAGGGGGCGGACGCCTACGAGCAGTACTTC.

This clonotype came up many times. The chain couples TRBV24-1 to TRBJ2-2; tentatively, D is TRBD2 (5 bases). Trimming removed 9 bases at V and 0 bases at J, with 13 bases between. Germline CDR1 KGHDR, CDR2 SFDVKD. This CDR3 is 15 amino acids long. The CDR3 DNA is TGTGCCACCGGGGAGCTAAGCGCGAACACCGGGGAGCTGTTTTTT. Its protein product is CATGELSANTGELFF.

This clonotype showed up many times. The chain links TRBV12-3 or TRBV12-4 to TRBJ2-5, with D possibly TRBD1 on 6 matching bases. V lost 4 bases to trimming and J lost 1 base, with 10 bases between them. The CDR3 sequence is 14 residues long. The CDR3 DNA follows: TGTGCCAGCAGTTACGGGACACTCCAAGAGACCCAGTACTTC. Protein product: CASSYGTLQETQYF.

This clonotype turned up a few times. This chain uses TRBV28 with TRBJ1-1; unclear D gene. The CDR3 is made up of 13 amino acids. The germline V and J ends were trimmed by 6 bases and 1 base, with 9 bases remaining between them. Germline loops: CDR1 MDHEN, CDR2 SYDVKM. The CDR3 reads CASSLWRNTEAFF. Written as DNA, the CDR3 is TGTGCCAGCAGCTTGTGGCGGAACACTGAAGCTTTCTTT.

This clonotype was detected ten times or more. The chain recombines TRBV9 with TRBJ1-2, with 9 nucleotides matching TRBD1. The V segment lost 3 bases and the J segment 4 bases; nucleotides outside the gene matches: 4. The V gene's germline CDR1 is SGDLS and CDR2 YYNGEE. The CDR3 is made up of 14 amino acids. Written as DNA, the CDR3 is TGTGCCAGCAGCGCTGGGACAGGGCCCTATGGCTACACCTTC. Translation gives CASSAGTGPYGYTF.

This clonotype has a count of ten or more. The gene calls are TRBV18 and TRBJ2-7; 8 positions match TRBD1. Germline CDR1 and CDR2: KGHSH and LQKENI. V shed 4 bases, J shed 2 bases, and the junction held 4 bases outside the gene matches. The CDR3 contains 14 residues. Here the CDR3 DNA reads TGTGCCAGCTCACAGGGACAGGTTGCCTACGAGCAGTACTTC. Translated: CASSQGQVAYEQYF.